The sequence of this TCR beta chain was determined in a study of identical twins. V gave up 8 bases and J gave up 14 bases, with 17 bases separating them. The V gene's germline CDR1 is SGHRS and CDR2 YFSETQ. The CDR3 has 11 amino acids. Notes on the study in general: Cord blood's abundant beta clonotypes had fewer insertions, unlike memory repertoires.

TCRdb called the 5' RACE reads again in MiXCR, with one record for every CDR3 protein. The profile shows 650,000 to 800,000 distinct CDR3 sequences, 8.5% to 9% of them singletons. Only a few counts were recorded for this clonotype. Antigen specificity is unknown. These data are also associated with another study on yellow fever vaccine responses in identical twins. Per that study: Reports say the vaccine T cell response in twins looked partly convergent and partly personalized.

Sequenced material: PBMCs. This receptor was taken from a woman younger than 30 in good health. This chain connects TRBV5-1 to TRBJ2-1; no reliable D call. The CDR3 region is CASWWDPVEFF. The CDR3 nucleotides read TGCGCCAGTTGGTGGGATCCTGTGGAGTTCTTC.